The T cell receptor (beta chain) described here comes from a study of T cells after yellow fever vaccination. Study outcomes and limitations: Post-booster repertoires contained most primary-vaccination clones again (about 95% CD4, approximately 86% CD8).

Each CDR3 protein gets one entry after TCRdb re-called the 5' RACE reads with MiXCR. The table has under 400,000 distinct CDR3 sequences, around a tenth seen once. With respect to this clonotype: Its specificity is not known.

Trimming took 7 bases from V and 6 from J; bases not matched to a gene: 7. Germline CDR1 and CDR2: SQVTM and ANQGSEA. The CDR3 extends over 13 amino acids. This specimen was PBMCs, taken on the day of the first yellow fever vaccination. The chain is built from TRBV29-1 and TRBJ1-2, with TRBD1 matching over 11 bases. This receptor was identified in a man aged 18 to 35 who received the YFV17D yellow fever vaccine. DNA of the CDR3: TGCAGCGGCGGGACAGGGGGTACTCATGGCTACACCTTC. It translates to CSGGTGGTHGYTF.